What follows is one T cell receptor beta chain and its context. The antigen is not known. At cycle 4 day 1, cycle 7 day 1, and baseline, blood was sampled. Per germline, CDR1 SEHNR and CDR2 FQNEAQ (reference sequence). This CDR3 is 14 amino acids long. V was cut by 4 bases and J by 1 base, with 10 bases left in between. The sample belongs to a study of OX40 agonist ivuxolimab in advanced cancers. Some clones are missing from TCRdb's copy, which holds only in-frame ones; the method was immunoSEQ multiplex PCR. The sample records 35,000 to 55,000 clones, roughly 84% being singletons. Notes on the study in general: Clonal expansion was seen in CD4+ and CD8+ blood T cells by week 6 at 0.1 to 3.0 mg/kg.

The V call is TRBV7-9, the J call TRBJ1-1; D is possibly TRBD1 (5 bases). The starting material was CD4+ or CD8+ T cells sorted from blood, obtained in a trial of the OX40 agonist ivuxolimab. The TCR sequence derives from an adult with an advanced solid tumor such as melanoma, head and neck, liver or kidney cancer. The chain's CDR3 is CASSSAGWNTEAFF. Here the CDR3 DNA reads TGTGCCAGCAGCTCCGCAGGGTGGAACACTGAAGCTTTCTTT. Drawing the rest from reference TRBV7-9 and TRBJ1-1, the complete variable domain is DTGVSQNPRHKITKRGQNVTFRCDPISEHNRLYWYRQTLGQGPEFLTYFQNEAQLEKSRLLSDRFSAERPKGSFSTLEIQRTEQGDSAMYLCASSSAGWNTEAFFGQGTRLTVV.